This T cell receptor beta chain was recorded in a study of blood T cell repertoires in COVID-19 (dated by TCRdb to about 2020). Background for the entire study: The collaborator samples originated in the United States, Italy and Spain and spanned the acute and convalescent phases of COVID-19. The material from the prospective study consisted of cDNA or gDNA derived from T cells, B-cell-depleted T cells, or PBMCs. Deeply sampled blood TCRbeta repertoires from subjects exposed to, actively infected with, or recovered from COVID-19 were included in the dataset. The repertoires were released in a freely available public database meant as a resource for research on the immune response to SARS-CoV-2. The samples were drawn from two sources: the first 160 participants of the ongoing ImmuneRACE study, and 1,254 subjects contributed by 6 global collaborators. The sample metadata nearly always contained a de-identified subject ID, COVID-19 status, age in years and sex. HLA class I and class II types, where available, came from metadata supplied by the sample provider rather than from assay-based typing. Study-wide conclusions, independent of this receptor: Clinical and demographic metadata were provided uncurated, with the amount varying by source and participant.

The collaborating institutions used their own protocols to collect whole blood in K2EDTA tubes. For TCRbeta analysis, collaborators shipped samples in one of three forms: frozen whole blood, isolated PBMCs, or DNA extracted from either of those sample types. TCRbeta CDR3 regions were amplified from genomic DNA by means of the immunoSEQ Assay, a bias-controlled multiplex PCR. The authors' pipeline ran thus. Within the assay, amplification of reference gene primers was used to estimate how many nucleated cells each sample contained. To quantify the absolute abundance of each unique TCRbeta CDR3 rearrangement, sequence reads were collapsed and filtered. For each sample, productive Simpson clonality was calculated as the square root of Simpson's diversity index across productive rearrangements. The immuneACCESS repertoire file appears here via TCRdb, limited to in-frame rearrangements. These files lack a portion of the clones; in checked studies, under half of the deficit traces to unresolved V genes, and the cause of the others is not known. The V and J calls and clone size are taken from that table; D and trimming were inferred from the DNA. The sample data list 250,000 to 300,000 clones, and approximately 81% of these were observed just once. 2.5% to 3% of the sample lies in the top ten.

In the case of this clone: Its antigen is still unknown. No base-level quality is on record; no much larger clone is a single base apart.

The CDR3 starts with the cysteine, ends with the phenylalanine, and has 13 residues. The kept DNA is CDR3 alone, 39 bases in frame from the first base. The germline V gene (reference sequence) yields LNHDA for CDR1 and SQIVND for CDR2. Germline trimming: 7 bases from V, 8 bases from J; junction bases outside gene matches: 9. Rearrangement joined TRBV19 to TRBJ1-2; 8 middle bases align to TRBD1. Input material: peripheral blood. This clonotype originated in a woman aged 55-69 years with active or convalescent COVID-19. The CDR3 has the sequence CASTTGTGRGYTF. The DNA reads as follows: TGTGCCAGTACTACCGGGACAGGAAGGGGCTACACCTTC.